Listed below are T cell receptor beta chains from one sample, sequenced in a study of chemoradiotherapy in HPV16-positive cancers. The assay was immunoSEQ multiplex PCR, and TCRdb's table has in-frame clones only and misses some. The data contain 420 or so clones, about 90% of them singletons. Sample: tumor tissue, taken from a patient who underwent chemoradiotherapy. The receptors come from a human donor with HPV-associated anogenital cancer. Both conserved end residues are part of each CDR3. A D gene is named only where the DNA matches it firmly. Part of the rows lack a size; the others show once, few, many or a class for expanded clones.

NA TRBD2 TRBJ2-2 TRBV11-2 CASSLDRELAGRFGTGELFF TGTGCCAGCAGCTTAGATCGTGAACTAGCGGGAAGGTTTGGCACCGGGGAGCTGTTTTTT
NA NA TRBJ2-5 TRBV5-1 CASSRAAKETQYF TGCGCCAGCAGTAGGGCAGCGAAAGAGACCCAGTACTTC
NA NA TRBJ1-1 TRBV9 CASSVAGFVGVGTEAFF TGTGCCAGCAGCGTAGCAGGGTTCGTGGGCGTAGGGACTGAAGCTTTCTTT
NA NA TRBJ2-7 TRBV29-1 CSFSTGHIGYEQYF TGCAGCTTTTCGACGGGACACATTGGATACGAGCAGTACTTC
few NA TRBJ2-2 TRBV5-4 CASSLGAGPTGELFF TGTGCCAGCAGCTTGGGGGCAGGACCCACCGGGGAGCTGTTTTTT
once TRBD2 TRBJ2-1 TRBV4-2 CASSLGGSGDSYNEQFF TGTGCCAGCAGCCTAGGGGGTAGCGGGGACTCCTACAATGAGCAGTTCTTC
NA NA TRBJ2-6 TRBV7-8 CASSLKGFSSGANVLTF TGTGCCAGCAGCTTAAAGGGGTTCAGCTCTGGGGCCAACGTCCTGACTTTC
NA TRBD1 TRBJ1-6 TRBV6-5 CASRKQGASPLHF TGTGCCAGCAGGAAACAGGGGGCTTCACCCCTCCACTTT
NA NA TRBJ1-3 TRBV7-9 CASNDLLTGPYSGNTIYF TGTGCCAGCAACGACTTATTGACAGGCCCTTACTCTGGAAACACCATATATTTT
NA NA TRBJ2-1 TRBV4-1 CASSQDEVEQFF TGCGCCAGCAGCCAAGACGAAGTGGAGCAGTTCTTC
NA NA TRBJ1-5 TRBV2 CASRGPMGNQPQHF TGTGCCAGCCGGGGACCTATGGGCAATCAGCCCCAGCATTTT
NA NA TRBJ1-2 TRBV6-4 CASSDSTGVGYTF TGTGCCAGCAGTGACTCGACCGGAGTTGGCTACACCTTC
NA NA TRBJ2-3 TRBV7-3 CASSLGPTILGTDTQYF TGTGCCAGCAGCTTAGGACCGACGATTTTGGGCACAGATACGCAGTATTTT
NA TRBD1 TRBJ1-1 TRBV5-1 CASSPGQGVGTEAFF TGCGCCAGCAGCCCCGGACAGGGGGTTGGTACTGAAGCTTTCTTT
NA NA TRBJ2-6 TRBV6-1 CASSGWYSGANVLTF TGTGCCAGCAGTGGATGGTATTCTGGGGCCAACGTCCTGACTTTC
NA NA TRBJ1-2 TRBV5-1 CASSFQGGDYGYTF TGCGCCAGCAGCTTTCAGGGAGGCGACTATGGCTACACCTTC
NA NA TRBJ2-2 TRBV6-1 CASIGSAGELFF TGTGCCAGCATAGGGTCCGCCGGGGAGCTGTTTTTT
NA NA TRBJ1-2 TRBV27 CASSPGQGYGYTF TGTGCCAGCAGTCCAGGACAAGGCTATGGCTACACCTTC
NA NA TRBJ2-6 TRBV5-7 CASTAGVQSRANVLTF TGTGCCAGCACTGCAGGCGTACAAAGTCGGGCCAACGTCCTGACTTTC
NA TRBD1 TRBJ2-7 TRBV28 CASSYPTGHSYEQYF TGTGCCAGCAGCTATCCGACAGGGCACTCCTACGAGCAGTACTTC
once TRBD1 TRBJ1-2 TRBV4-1 CASSLGLGQGAYLYGYTF TGCGCCAGCAGCCTCGGGTTGGGACAGGGGGCCTACCTCTATGGCTACACCTTC
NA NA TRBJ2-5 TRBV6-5 CASSYGGSSKTQYF TGTGCCAGCAGTTACGGGGGCAGTTCGAAGACCCAGTACTTC
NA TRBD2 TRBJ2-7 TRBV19 CASSAGLAASYEQYF TGTGCCAGTAGTGCCGGGCTAGCGGCTTCCTACGAGCAGTACTTC
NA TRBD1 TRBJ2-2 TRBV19 CASSIAWTGGSNTGELFF TGTGCCAGTAGTATAGCCTGGACAGGGGGCTCGAACACCGGGGAGCTGTTTTTT
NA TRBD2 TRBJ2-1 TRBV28 CATIAGGRMNEQFF TGTGCCACCATCGCGGGGGGGCGGATGAATGAGCAGTTCTTC
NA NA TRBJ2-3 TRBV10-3 CAISGPLAADTQYF TGTGCCATCAGTGGTCCCTTAGCGGCAGATACGCAGTATTTT
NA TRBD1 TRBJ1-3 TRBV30 CAWGTGQGEAYTIYF TGTGCCTGGGGTACGGGACAGGGGGAAGCGTACACCATATATTTT
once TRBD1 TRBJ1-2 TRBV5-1 CASSLGPGGPVGYTF TGCGCCAGCAGCTTGGGCCCAGGGGGCCCCGTTGGCTACACCTTC
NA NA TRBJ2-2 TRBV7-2 CASSLGGTGELFF TGTGCCAGCAGCTTAGGTGGGACCGGGGAGCTGTTTTTT
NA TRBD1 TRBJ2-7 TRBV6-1 CASSPGGTGYEQYF TGTGCCAGCAGCCCCGGGGGGACAGGGTACGAGCAGTACTTC
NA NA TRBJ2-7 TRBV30 CAWSVSGPYEQYF TGTGCCTGGAGTGTAAGCGGTCCCTACGAGCAGTACTTC
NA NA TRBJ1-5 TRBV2 CASSETGMSNQPQHF TGTGCCAGCAGTGAGACAGGAATGAGTAATCAGCCCCAGCATTTT
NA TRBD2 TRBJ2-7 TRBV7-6 CASSLVASGMGEQYF TGTGCCAGCAGCTTAGTGGCTAGCGGGATGGGGGAGCAGTACTTC
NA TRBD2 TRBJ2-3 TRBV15 CATSSFGLAGSTDTQYF TGTGCCACCAGCAGTTTCGGACTAGCGGGGAGCACAGATACGCAGTATTTT
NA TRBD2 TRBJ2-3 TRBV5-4 CASSQGLAVDTQYF TGTGCCAGCAGCCAAGGCCTAGCGGTGGATACGCAGTATTTT
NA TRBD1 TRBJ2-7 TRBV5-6 CASSLGQGNYEQYF TGTGCCAGCAGCTTGGGACAGGGGAACTACGAGCAGTACTTC
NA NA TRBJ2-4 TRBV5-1 CASSVQEGAKNIQYF TGCGCCAGCAGCGTTCAGGAGGGAGCCAAAAACATTCAGTACTTC
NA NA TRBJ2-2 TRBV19 CASSIKGTTNTGELFF TGTGCCAGTAGTATAAAGGGGACAACGAACACCGGGGAGCTGTTTTTT
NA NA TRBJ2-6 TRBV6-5 CASSLGSRANVLTF TGTGCCAGCAGTTTGGGATCCAGAGCCAACGTCCTGACTTTC
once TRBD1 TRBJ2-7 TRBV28 CASSWDRGQEQYF TGTGCCAGCAGTTGGGACAGGGGGCAGGAGCAGTACTTC